This T cell receptor (beta chain) is from a study of blood T cell repertoires in COVID-19. The protocol was immunoSEQ multiplex PCR, while the TCRdb copy is restricted to in-frame clones and leaves out a portion. Of around 300,000 clones detected, approximately 90% appear once; the ten largest clones hold 3%. The CDR3 contains 12 residues. Trimming removed 10 bases at V and 8 bases at J, with 17 bases between. Per the germline V gene, CDR1 is MDHEN and CDR2 is SYDVKM. The chain joins TRBV28 to TRBJ1-2; no clear D. Sequencing was done on a sample of peripheral blood. The clonotype originates from a woman aged 30 to 39 with active or convalescent COVID-19. As DNA, the CDR3 is TGTGCCACCACCACCAGGCAAGGCGGCTACACCTTC. Translation: CATTTRQGGYTF.